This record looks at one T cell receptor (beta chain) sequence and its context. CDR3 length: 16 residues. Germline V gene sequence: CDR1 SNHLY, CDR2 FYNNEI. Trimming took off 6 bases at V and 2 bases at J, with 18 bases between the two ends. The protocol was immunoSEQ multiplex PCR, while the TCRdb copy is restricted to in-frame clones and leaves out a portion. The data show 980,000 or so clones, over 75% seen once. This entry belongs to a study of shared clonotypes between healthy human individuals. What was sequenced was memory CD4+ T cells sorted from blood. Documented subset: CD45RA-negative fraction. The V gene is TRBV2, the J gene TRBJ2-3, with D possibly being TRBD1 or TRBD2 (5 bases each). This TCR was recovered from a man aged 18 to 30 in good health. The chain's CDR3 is CASSGRDPRSTDTQYF. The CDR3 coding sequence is TGTGCCAGCAGCGGCCGGGACCCCAGATCCACAGATACGCAGTATTTT.